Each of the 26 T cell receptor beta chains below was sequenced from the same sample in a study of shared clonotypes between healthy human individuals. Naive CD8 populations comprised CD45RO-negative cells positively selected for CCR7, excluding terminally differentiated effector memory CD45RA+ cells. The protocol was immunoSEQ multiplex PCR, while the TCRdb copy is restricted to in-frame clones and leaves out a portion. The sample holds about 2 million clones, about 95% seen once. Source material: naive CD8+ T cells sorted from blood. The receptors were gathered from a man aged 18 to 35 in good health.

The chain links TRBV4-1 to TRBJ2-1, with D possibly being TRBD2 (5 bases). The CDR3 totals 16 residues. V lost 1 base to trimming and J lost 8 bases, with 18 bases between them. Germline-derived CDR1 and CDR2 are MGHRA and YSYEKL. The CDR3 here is CASSQVSAPSSYEQFF. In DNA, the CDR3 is TGCGCCAGCAGCCAAGTCTCGGCTCCTAGCTCCTATGAGCAGTTCTTC.

As DNA, the CDR3 is TGCGCCAGCAGCCAAGATGACGGGGGGTACTACAATGAGCAGTTCTTC. Translated, it gives CASSQDDGGYYNEQFF. The chain is built from TRBV4-3 and TRBJ2-1, with 7 bases lining up with TRBD2. The CDR3 is 16 residues long. V shed 0 bases, J shed 3 bases, and the junction held 5 bases outside the gene matches. CDR1 and CDR2 (germline): LGHNA, YSLEER.

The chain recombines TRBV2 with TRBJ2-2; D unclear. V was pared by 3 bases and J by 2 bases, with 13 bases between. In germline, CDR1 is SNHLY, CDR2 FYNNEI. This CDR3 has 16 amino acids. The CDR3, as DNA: TGTGCCAGCAGTGACGACTGGCAGGTTAACACCGGGGAGCTGTTTTTT. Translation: CASSDDWQVNTGELFF. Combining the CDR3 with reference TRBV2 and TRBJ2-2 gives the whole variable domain EPEVTQTPSHQVTQMGQEVILRCVPISNHLYFYWYRQILGQKVEFLVSFYNNEISEKSEIFDDQFSVERPDGSNFTLKIRSTKLEDSAMYFCASSDDWQVNTGELFFGEGSRLTVL.

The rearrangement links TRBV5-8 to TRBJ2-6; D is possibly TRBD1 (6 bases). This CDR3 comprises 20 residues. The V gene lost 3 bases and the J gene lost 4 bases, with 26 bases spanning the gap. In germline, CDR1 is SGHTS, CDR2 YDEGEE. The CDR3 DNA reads TGTGCCAGCAGCTCCCCCACAAGCACAGGGTTCTATTCGGGGGCCAACGTCCTGACTTTC. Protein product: CASSSPTSTGFYSGANVLTF.

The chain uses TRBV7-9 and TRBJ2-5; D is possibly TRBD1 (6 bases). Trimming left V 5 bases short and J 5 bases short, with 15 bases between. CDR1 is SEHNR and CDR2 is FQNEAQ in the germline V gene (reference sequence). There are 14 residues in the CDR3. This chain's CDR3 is CASSQDRRGETQYF. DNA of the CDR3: TGTGCCAGCAGCCAGGACAGAAGAGGGGAGACCCAGTACTTC.

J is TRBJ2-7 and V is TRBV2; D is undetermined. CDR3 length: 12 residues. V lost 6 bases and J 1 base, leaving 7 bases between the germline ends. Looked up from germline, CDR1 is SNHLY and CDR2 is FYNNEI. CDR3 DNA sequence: TGTGCCAGCAGGGCCCGTTCCTACGAGCAGTACTTC. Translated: CASRARSYEQYF.

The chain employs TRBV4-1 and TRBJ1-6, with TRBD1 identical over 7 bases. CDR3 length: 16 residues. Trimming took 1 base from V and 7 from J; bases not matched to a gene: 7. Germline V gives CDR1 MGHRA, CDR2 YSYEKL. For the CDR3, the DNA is TGCGCCAGCAGCCAAGTTCAGGGGGTACGGAATTCACCCCTCCACTTT. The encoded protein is CASSQVQGVRNSPLHF.

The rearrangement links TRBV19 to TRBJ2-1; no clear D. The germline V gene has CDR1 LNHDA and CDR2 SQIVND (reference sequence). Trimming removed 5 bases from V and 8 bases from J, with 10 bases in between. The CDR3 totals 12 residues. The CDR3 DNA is TGTGCCAGTAGTCAAATAGGACATGAGCAGTTCTTC. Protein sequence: CASSQIGHEQFF.

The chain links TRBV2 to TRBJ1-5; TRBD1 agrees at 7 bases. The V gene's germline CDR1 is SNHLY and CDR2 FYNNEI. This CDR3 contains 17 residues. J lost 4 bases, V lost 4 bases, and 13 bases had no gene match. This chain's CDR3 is CASSGTGALHLNQPQHF. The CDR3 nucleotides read TGTGCCAGCAGTGGTACAGGGGCGCTCCACCTGAATCAGCCCCAGCATTTT.

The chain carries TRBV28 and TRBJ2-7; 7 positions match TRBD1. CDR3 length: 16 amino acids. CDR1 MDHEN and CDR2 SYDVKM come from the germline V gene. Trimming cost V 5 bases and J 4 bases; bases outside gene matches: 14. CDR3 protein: CASSPEDRVASYEQYF. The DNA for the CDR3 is TGTGCCAGCAGTCCGGAAGACAGGGTCGCTTCTTACGAGCAGTACTTC.

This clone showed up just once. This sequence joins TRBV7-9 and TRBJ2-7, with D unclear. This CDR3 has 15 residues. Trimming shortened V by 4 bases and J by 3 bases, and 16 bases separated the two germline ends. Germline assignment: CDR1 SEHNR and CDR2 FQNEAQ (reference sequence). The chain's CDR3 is CASSSTAGSHYEQYF. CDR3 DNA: TGTGCCAGCAGCTCCACTGCCGGGTCCCACTACGAGCAGTACTTC.

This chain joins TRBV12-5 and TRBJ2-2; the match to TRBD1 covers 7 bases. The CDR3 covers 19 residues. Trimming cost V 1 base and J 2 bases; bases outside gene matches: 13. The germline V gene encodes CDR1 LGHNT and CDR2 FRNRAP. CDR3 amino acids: CASGLAGGTLSDNTGELFF. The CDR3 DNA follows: TGTGCTAGTGGTTTGGCAGGGGGAACATTGAGTGACAACACCGGGGAGCTGTTTTTT.

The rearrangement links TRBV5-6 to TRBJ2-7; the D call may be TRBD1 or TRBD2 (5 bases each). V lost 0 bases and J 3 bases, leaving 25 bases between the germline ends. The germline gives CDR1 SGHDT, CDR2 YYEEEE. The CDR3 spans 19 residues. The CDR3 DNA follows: TGTGCCAGCAGCTTGGGGGGTCGTGGGGGTCCCACAAGCGACTACGAGCAGTACTTC. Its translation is CASSLGGRGGPTSDYEQYF.

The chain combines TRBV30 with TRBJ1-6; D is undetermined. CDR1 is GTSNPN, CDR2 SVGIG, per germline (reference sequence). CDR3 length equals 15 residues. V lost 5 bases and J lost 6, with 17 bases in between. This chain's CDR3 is CAWDDDHAGNSPLHF. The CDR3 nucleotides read TGTGCCTGGGACGATGACCACGCGGGTAATTCACCCCTCCACTTT.

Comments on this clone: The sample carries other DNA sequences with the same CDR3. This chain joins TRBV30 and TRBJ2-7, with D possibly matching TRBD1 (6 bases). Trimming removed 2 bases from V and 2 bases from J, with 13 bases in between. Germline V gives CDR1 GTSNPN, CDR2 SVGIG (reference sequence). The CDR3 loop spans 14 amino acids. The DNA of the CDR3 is TGTGCCTGGAGTTGGGGGCAGGGGACCTACGAGCAGTACTTC. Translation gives CAWSWGQGTYEQYF.

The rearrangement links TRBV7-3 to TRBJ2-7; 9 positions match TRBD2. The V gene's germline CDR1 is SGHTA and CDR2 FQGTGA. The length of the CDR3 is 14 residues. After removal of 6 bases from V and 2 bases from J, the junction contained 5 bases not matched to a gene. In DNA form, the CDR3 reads TGTGCCAGCAGTCCCGCGGGGGGGACCTACGAGCAGTACTTC. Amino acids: CASSPAGGTYEQYF.

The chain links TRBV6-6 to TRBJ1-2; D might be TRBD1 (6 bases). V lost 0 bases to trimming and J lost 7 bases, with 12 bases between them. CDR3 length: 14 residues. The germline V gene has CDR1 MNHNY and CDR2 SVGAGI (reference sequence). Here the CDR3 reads CASSYSEGVVGYTF. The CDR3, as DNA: TGTGCCAGCAGTTACTCAGAGGGGGTCGTTGGCTACACCTTC.

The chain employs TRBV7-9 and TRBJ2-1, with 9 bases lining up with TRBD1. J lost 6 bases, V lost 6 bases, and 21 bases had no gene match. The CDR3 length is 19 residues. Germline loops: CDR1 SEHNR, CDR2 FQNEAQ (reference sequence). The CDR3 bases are TGTGCCAGCAGTCCTAGCCCGGGACAGGGTGATTTTGCTAGCAATGAGCAGTTCTTC. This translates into CASSPSPGQGDFASNEQFF.

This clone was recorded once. The CDR3 nucleotides are TGTGCCAGCAGCTTAGATCCTAGCCTCTACGAGCAGTACTTC. This codes for CASSLDPSLYEQYF. This chain joins TRBV11-2 and TRBJ2-7, with a weak D call TRBD2 (5 bases). The germline CDR1 and CDR2 sequences are SGHAT and FQNNGV. The CDR3 runs to 14 residues. With 0 bases removed from V and 3 bases from J, the gap between germline ends came to 9 bases. Full variable domain (outside the CDR3, taken from reference TRBV11-2 and TRBJ2-7): EAGVAQSPRYKIIEKRQSVAFWCNPISGHATLYWYQQILGQGPKLLIQFQNNGVVDDSQLPKDRFSAERLKGVDSTLKIQPAKLEDSAVYLCASSLDPSLYEQYFGPGTRLTVT.

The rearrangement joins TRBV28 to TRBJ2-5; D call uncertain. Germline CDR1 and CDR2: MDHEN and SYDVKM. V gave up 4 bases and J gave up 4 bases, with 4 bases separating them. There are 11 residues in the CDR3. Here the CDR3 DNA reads TGTGCCAGCAGTTGGGGAGAGACCCAGTACTTC. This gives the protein CASSWGETQYF.

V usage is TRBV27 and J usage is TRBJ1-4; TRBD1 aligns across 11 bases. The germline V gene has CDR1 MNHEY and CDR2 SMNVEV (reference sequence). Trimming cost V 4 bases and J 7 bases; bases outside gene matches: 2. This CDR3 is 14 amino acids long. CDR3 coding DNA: TGTGCCAGCAGTTGGGGGACAGGGGGTGAAAAACTGTTTTTT. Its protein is CASSWGTGGEKLFF.

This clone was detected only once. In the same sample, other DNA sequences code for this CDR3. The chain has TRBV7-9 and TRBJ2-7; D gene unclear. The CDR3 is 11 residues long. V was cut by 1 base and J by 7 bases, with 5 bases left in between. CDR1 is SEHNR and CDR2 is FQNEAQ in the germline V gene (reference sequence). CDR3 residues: CASSLGLEQYF. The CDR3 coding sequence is TGTGCCAGCAGCTTAGGTCTAGAGCAGTACTTC.

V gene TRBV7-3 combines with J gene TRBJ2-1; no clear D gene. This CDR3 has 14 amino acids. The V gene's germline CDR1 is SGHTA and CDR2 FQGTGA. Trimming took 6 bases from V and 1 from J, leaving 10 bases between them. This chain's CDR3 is CASRDETSYNEQFF. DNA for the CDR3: TGTGCCAGCAGGGACGAAACGTCCTACAATGAGCAGTTCTTC.

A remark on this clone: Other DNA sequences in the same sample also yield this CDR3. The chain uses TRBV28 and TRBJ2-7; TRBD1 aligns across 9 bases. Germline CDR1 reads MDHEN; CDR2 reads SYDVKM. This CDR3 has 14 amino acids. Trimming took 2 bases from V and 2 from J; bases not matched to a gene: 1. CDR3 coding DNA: TGTGCCAGCAGTTTAAGGGACAGGGCCTACGAGCAGTACTTC. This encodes CASSLRDRAYEQYF.

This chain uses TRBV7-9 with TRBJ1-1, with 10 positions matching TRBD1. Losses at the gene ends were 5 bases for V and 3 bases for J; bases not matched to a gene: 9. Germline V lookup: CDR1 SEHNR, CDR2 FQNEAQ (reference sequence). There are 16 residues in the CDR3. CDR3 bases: TGTGCCAGCAGCCCAAGACAGGGGGCAGGGGACACTGAAGCTTTCTTT. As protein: CASSPRQGAGDTEAFF. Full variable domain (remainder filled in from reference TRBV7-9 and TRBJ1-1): DTGVSQNPRHKITKRGQNVTFRCDPISEHNRLYWYRQTLGQGPEFLTYFQNEAQLEKSRLLSDRFSAERPKGSFSTLEIQRTEQGDSAMYLCASSPRQGAGDTEAFFGQGTRLTVV.

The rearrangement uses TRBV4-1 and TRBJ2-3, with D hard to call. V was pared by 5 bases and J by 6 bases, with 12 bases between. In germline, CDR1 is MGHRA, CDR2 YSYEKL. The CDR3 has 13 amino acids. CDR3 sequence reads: CASSYNSPDTQYF. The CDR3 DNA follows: TGCGCCAGCAGCTATAATAGTCCCGATACGCAGTATTTT.